This TCR beta chain emerged from a study of shared clonotypes between healthy human individuals. General study results and limits: Against clonotypes common to all four donors, non-shared ones had lower generation probabilities. With a handful of donors compared, roughly 4.9% of naive CD4 clonotypes were shared.

Turning to this clone: Its specificity is not known.

In the sorted-subset replicate PCRs, 150 to 200 ng DNA, some 30,000 T cell genomes, was used. Some clones are missing from TCRdb's copy, which holds only in-frame ones; the method was immunoSEQ multiplex PCR. The table lists over a million clones, approximately 98.5% of them singletons. Trimming removed 4 bases at V and 2 bases at J, with 7 bases between. Germline CDR1 reads SGHTA; CDR2 reads FQGNSA. The CDR3 loop spans 13 amino acids. The sequence came from a man younger than 45 in good health. The sequenced material came from naive CD4+ T cells sorted from blood. The sample's subset: CD45RA+ positively selected. The chain employs TRBV7-2 and TRBJ2-3; D is unresolved. The CDR3 sequence: CASSSRPTDTQYF. CDR3 sequence (DNA): TGTGCCAGCAGCTCTCGGCCCACAGATACGCAGTATTTT.